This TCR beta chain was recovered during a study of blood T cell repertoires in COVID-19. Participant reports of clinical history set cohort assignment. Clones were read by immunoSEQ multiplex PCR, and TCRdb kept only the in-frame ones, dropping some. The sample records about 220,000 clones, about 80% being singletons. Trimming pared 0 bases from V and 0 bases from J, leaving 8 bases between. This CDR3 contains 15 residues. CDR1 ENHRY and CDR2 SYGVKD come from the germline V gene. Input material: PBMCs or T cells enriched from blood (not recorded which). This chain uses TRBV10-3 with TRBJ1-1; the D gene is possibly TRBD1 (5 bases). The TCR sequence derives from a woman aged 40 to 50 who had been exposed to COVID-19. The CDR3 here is CAISESGGVNTEAFF. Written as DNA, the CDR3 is TGTGCCATCAGTGAGTCGGGGGGGGTGAACACTGAAGCTTTCTTT.